The 15 T cell receptor beta chains listed next were all sequenced from one sample in a study of T cells in Graves' hyperthyroidism and ophthalmopathy. TCR beta CDR3 regions were amplified from RNA transcripts. TCR CDR3 underwent first-round RT-PCR with the HTBI primer set. TCRdb passed the multiplex PCR reads through MiXCR, listing each CDR3 protein once. The data show some 300,000 distinct CDR3 sequences, roughly a fifth seen once. What was sequenced was blood. Every receptor here comes from a man between 50 and 59 years old with Graves' ophthalmopathy.

This clonotype has at least ten counts. The chain employs TRBV7-2 and TRBJ2-5; D remains ambiguous. CDR3 size: 12 residues. V was clipped by 5 bases and J by 5 bases, with 9 bases between them. Looked up from germline, CDR1 is SGHTA and CDR2 is FQGNSA. The CDR3 protein is CASSPRRETQYF. CDR3 DNA sequence: TGTGCCAGCAGCCCTCGTCGGGAGACCCAGTACTTC.

The chain carries TRBV11-2 and TRBJ2-5; the match to TRBD2 covers 15 bases. The CDR3 covers 16 residues. The germline V gene encodes CDR1 SGHAT and CDR2 FQNNGV. The V and J ends lost 4 bases and 5 bases, in that order; junction bases with no gene match: 5. In DNA, the CDR3 is TGTGCCAGCAGCTCCCCCGGGACTAGCGGGAGGGAGACCCAGTACTTC. Translating gives CASSSPGTSGRETQYF.

V gene TRBV4-1 combines with J gene TRBJ2-1; a weak D match, TRBD1 (6 bases). Between the trimmed V and J ends, which lost 6 bases and 3 bases, there was a span of 12 bases. Germline lookup yields CDR1 MGHRA and CDR2 YSYEKL. CDR3 length: 14 amino acids. The CDR3: CASRGPQGYNEQFF. The DNA of the CDR3 is TGCGCCAGCAGGGGACCACAGGGCTACAATGAGCAGTTCTTC.

This clonotype was seen many times. V and J are TRBV3-1 and TRBJ1-6; D is unclear. This CDR3 is 14 amino acids long. CDR1 and CDR2 from the germline V gene are LGHDT and YNNKEL (reference sequence). Trimming took 0 bases from V and 10 from J, leaving 10 bases between them. The CDR3 protein is CASSQDFSRSPLHF. The CDR3 region has the DNA TGTGCCAGCAGCCAAGATTTCTCCAGATCACCCCTCCACTTT.

This clonotype was picked up a small number of times. The rearrangement joins TRBV6-1 to TRBJ1-5; 12 nucleotides match TRBD1. The CDR3 covers 14 residues. The trim removed 5 bases at V and 7 bases at J, leaving 3 bases unmatched. Germline CDR1 is MNHNS and CDR2 is SASEGT. CDR3: CASSSGQGAQPQHF. CDR3 sequence (DNA): TGTGCCAGCAGTTCGGGACAGGGGGCCCAGCCCCAGCATTTT.

CDR3 protein: CASSELAGLVAIEQYF. CDR3 nucleotides: TGTGCCAGCAGTGAACTAGCGGGATTGGTTGCTATCGAGCAGTACTTC. V gene TRBV2 combines with J gene TRBJ2-7; 9 positions agree with TRBD2. CDR1 SNHLY and CDR2 FYNNEI come from the germline V gene. With V trimmed by 2 bases and J by 6 bases, 11 bases remained unmatched. The CDR3 is made up of 16 amino acids.

The sample holds many counts of this clonotype. The junction departs from germline at one end; a sequencing error may be responsible. V is TRBV27 and J is TRBJ2-3; a possible D gene is TRBD2 (6 bases). CDR3 size: 14 residues. Germline V CDR1 and CDR2: MNHEY, SMNVEV (reference sequence). CDR3: CASSLYGGSNTQYF. CDR3 coding DNA: TGTGCCAGCAGCTTATACGGGGGTTCGAATACGCAGTATTTT.

This clonotype turned up a few times. The V call is TRBV7-6, the J call TRBJ2-1, with 9 bases matching TRBD2. Germline values: CDR1 SGHVS, CDR2 FNYEAQ. Trimming took 2 bases from V and 7 from J; bases not matched to a gene: 9. CDR3 size: 16 residues. As DNA, the CDR3 is TGTGCCAGCAGCTTATTTGAGCGGGAGGTTCGGAATGAGCAGTTCTTC. It yields the protein CASSLFEREVRNEQFF.

This clonotype was recorded many times. CDR3 in amino acids: CASSLGGADEQFF. CDR3 DNA sequence: TGTGCCAGCAGCTTGGGGGGAGCCGATGAGCAGTTCTTC. The genes are TRBV7-9 and TRBJ2-1, with D possibly TRBD2 on 6 matching bases. The CDR3 consists of 13 residues. With 3 bases removed from V and 8 bases from J, the gap between germline ends came to 11 bases. Germline CDR1 SEHNR, CDR2 FQNEAQ (reference sequence).

The rearrangement joins TRBV7-9 to TRBJ1-2, with D hard to call. Germline V gene lookup returns CDR1 SEHNR and CDR2 FQNEAQ (reference sequence). With 1 base removed from V and 5 bases from J, the gap between germline ends came to 17 bases. The CDR3 sequence is 16 residues long. This chain's CDR3 is CASSLDWNSRLYGYTF. DNA of the CDR3: TGTGCCAGCAGCTTAGATTGGAACAGTCGCTTATATGGCTACACCTTC. The full variable domain, its missing parts supplied by reference TRBV7-9 and TRBJ1-2, is DTGVSQNPRHKITKRGQNVTFRCDPISEHNRLYWYRQTLGQGPEFLTYFQNEAQLEKSRLLSDRFSAERPKGSFSTLEIQRTEQGDSAMYLCASSLDWNSRLYGYTFGSGTRLTVV.

The genes are TRBV24-1 and TRBJ2-7; TRBD1 might be the D (6 bases). The CDR3 extends over 13 amino acids. The V end lost 7 bases, the J end lost 1 base, and 10 bases lay between the germline ends. Germline V gene sequence: CDR1 KGHDR, CDR2 SFDVKD. CDR3 in DNA: TGTGCCACCAGCACAGGGATATCCTACGAGCAGTACTTC. Translating it yields CATSTGISYEQYF.

The chain links TRBV28 to TRBJ2-5; D may be TRBD1 or TRBD2 (5 bases each). Germline V gene data show CDR1 as MDHEN and CDR2 as SYDVKM. Trimming cost V 5 bases and J 3 bases, with 13 bases left between them. This CDR3 spans 14 amino acids. CDR3 in amino acids: CASSMRGLEETQYF. The CDR3 DNA is TGTGCCAGCAGTATGAGGGGTTTAGAAGAGACCCAGTACTTC.

This clonotype was seen a handful of times. The J gene is TRBJ2-4, the V gene TRBV7-9; D might be TRBD2 (6 bases). Germline V gene sequence: CDR1 SEHNR, CDR2 FQNEAQ (reference sequence). Trimming stripped 5 bases from V and 5 bases from J, with 13 bases between. This CDR3 has 14 residues. CDR3 sequence reads: CASSKPGLENIQYF. In DNA form, the CDR3 reads TGTGCCAGCAGCAAACCGGGACTCGAAAACATTCAGTACTTC.

The CDR3 sequence: CASTRLLDRGSYEQYF. CDR3 DNA: TGTGCCAGCACACGCCTACTTGACAGGGGATCCTACGAGCAGTACTTC. The chain combines TRBV28 with TRBJ2-7, with 8 bases matching TRBD1. Germline V gives CDR1 MDHEN, CDR2 SYDVKM. Trimming removed 7 bases from V and 1 base from J; junction bases left unmatched: 12. The CDR3 loop spans 16 amino acids.

About this clonotype itself: A read error may account for a junction end that differs from germline. The chain recombines TRBV28 with TRBJ2-4, with a weak D call TRBD2 (6 bases). CDR1 is MDHEN, CDR2 SYDVKM, per germline. The CDR3 is made up of 15 amino acids. CDR3 in DNA: TGTGCCAACAGTTCGACCGCCGGGACTCTCGACATTCAGTACTTC. It encodes CANSSTAGTLDIQYF.